Following are 4 T cell receptor beta chains from one sample sequenced in a study of memory CD4+ T cells and cytomegalovirus serostatus. The sort gate was single viable CD3+CD4+CD8-CD45RO+ cells for memory CD4+ T cells. TCRdb's table, derived via immunoSEQ multiplex PCR, lists solely in-frame clones and lacks some. The repertoire includes tens of thousands of clones, 70% to 85% of them detected once, and over 0.55% sits in the top ten. The sample comprised memory CD4+ T cells from blood. Source of these receptors: an adult in good health and CMV-seronegative.

The chain links TRBV10-3 to TRBJ1-3, with D possibly TRBD1 on 5 matching bases. The CDR3 consists of 14 residues. The V and J ends lost 10 bases and 1 base respectively, with 14 bases between them. Germline CDR1 is ENHRY and CDR2 is SYGVKD. CDR3 amino acids: CASEGRLSGNTIYF. CDR3 in DNA: TGTGCCAGTGAGGGACGGCTATCTGGAAACACCATATATTTT.

V and J are TRBV11-2 and TRBJ1-2, with D possibly matching TRBD1 (5 bases). V gave up 1 base and J gave up 2 bases, with 11 bases separating them. Germline V gene lookup returns CDR1 SGHAT and CDR2 FQNNGV. This CDR3 contains 15 residues. Here the CDR3 DNA reads TGTGCCAGCAGCTTAGGCACAGGACTAAACTATGGCTACACCTTC. It codes for CASSLGTGLNYGYTF. The whole variable domain, remainder taken from reference TRBV11-2 and TRBJ1-2, is EAGVAQSPRYKIIEKRQSVAFWCNPISGHATLYWYQQILGQGPKLLIQFQNNGVVDDSQLPKDRFSAERLKGVDSTLKIQPAKLEDSAVYLCASSLGTGLNYGYTFGSGTRLTVV.

This rearrangement joins TRBV7-2 to TRBJ2-5; 7 bases map to TRBD1. The trim removed 2 bases at V and 2 bases at J, leaving 5 bases unmatched. The CDR3 length is 15 residues. In germline, CDR1 is SGHTA, CDR2 FQGNSA. The CDR3 protein is CASSLRQGRQETQYF. CDR3 nucleotides: TGTGCCAGCAGCTTAAGACAGGGACGGCAAGAGACCCAGTACTTC.

The chain links TRBV5-4 to TRBJ1-6; 11 nucleotides match TRBD1. CDR3 length equals 17 residues. J was trimmed by 9 bases and V by 4 bases; bases with no gene match: 12. CDR1 and CDR2 from the germline V gene are SGHNT and YYREEE (reference sequence). CDR3: CASSPRDRGLSGSPLHF. CDR3 nucleotides: TGTGCCAGCAGCCCGCGGGACAGGGGGTTGTCTGGTTCACCCCTCCACTTT.